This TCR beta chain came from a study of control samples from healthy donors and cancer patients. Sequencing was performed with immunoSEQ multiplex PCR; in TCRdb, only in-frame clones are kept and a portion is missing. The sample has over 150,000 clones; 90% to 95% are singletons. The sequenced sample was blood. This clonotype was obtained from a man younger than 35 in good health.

The CDR3 nucleotides read TGCGCCAGCAGCTTGGCCGGGCAGGGGGCGCGAGAGCAGTACTTC. Its protein is CASSLAGQGAREQYF. This chain connects TRBV5-1 to TRBJ2-7; 8 nucleotides agree with TRBD1. Trimming removed 0 bases from V and 7 bases from J; junction bases left unmatched: 9. Germline lookup yields CDR1 SGHRS and CDR2 YFSETQ. The length of the CDR3 is 15 residues. The entire variable domain, with the rest obtained from reference TRBV5-1 and TRBJ2-7, is as follows: KAGVTQTPRYLIKTRGQQVTLSCSPISGHRSVSWYQQTPGQGLQFLFEYFSETQRNKGNFPGRFSGRQFSNSRSEMNVSTLELGDSALYLCASSLAGQGAREQYFGPGTRLTVT.